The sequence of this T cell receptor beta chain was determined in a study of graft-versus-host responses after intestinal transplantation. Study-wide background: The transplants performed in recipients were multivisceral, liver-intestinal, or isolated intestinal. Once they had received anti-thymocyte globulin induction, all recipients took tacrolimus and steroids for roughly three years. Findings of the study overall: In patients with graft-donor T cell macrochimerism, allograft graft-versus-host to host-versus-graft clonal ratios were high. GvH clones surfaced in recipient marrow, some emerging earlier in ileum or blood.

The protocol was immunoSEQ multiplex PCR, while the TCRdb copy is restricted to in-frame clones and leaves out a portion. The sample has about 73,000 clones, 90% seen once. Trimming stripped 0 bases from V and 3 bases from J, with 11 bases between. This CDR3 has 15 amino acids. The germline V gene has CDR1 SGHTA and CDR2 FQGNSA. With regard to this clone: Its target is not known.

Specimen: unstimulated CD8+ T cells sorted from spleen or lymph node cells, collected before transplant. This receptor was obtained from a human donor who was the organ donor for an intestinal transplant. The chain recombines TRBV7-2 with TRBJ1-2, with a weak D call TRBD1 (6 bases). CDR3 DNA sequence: TGTGCCAGCAGCTTAGCGCACAGGGTGGACTATGGCTACACCTTC. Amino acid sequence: CASSLAHRVDYGYTF.